This passage covers 22 T cell receptor beta chains from one sample sequenced in a study of blood T cell repertoires in COVID-19. Generated by immunoSEQ multiplex PCR, the TCRdb table keeps only in-frame clones and is missing some. The profile covers around 100,000 clones, with around 93% appearing a single time and 15% to 20% taken by the ten largest. The sequencing sample was made of peripheral blood. These receptors originate from a man aged 45-65 years with acute or convalescent COVID-19.

The chain recombines TRBV3-1 (or the pseudogene TRBV3-2) with TRBJ1-4; D not resolved. Trimming took 3 bases from V and 0 from J, leaving 11 bases between them. Per the germline V gene, CDR1 is LGHDT and CDR2 is YNNKEL (reference sequence). CDR3 length: 16 amino acids. This CDR3 reads CASSHRGRTTNEKLFF. The CDR3, as DNA: TGTGCCAGCAGCCATAGAGGGAGAACAACTAATGAAAAACTGTTTTTT.

This chain links TRBV11-2 with TRBJ2-3; a weak D match, TRBD2 (6 bases). CDR3 length: 18 amino acids. In germline, CDR1 is SGHAT, CDR2 FQNNGV. V gave up 4 bases and J gave up 6 bases, with 26 bases separating them. The CDR3 protein is CASSSISPRVKGRDTQYF. CDR3 coding DNA: TGTGCCAGCAGCTCTATTTCGCCCAGGGTCAAGGGGAGGGATACGCAGTATTTT.

This clone is a singleton in its sample. The chain has TRBV11-2 and TRBJ2-5; 11 positions agree with TRBD2. The J segment lost 5 bases and the V segment lost 1 base, leaving 12 bases of the junction unmatched. CDR3 length: 18 amino acids. Germline V gene lookup returns CDR1 SGHAT and CDR2 FQNNGV. The CDR3 spells CASSLAPGTSGPSETQYF. CDR3 coding DNA: TGTGCCAGCAGCTTAGCCCCCGGGACTAGCGGCCCCTCGGAGACCCAGTACTTC.

The chain recombines TRBV4-1 with TRBJ1-1, with D unclear. V was shortened by 4 bases and J by 3 bases, with 18 bases between the two germline ends. Germline CDR1 MGHRA, CDR2 YSYEKL. The CDR3 has 16 amino acids. CDR3: CASSRHAGSQYTEAFF. CDR3 bases: TGCGCCAGCAGCCGCCATGCGGGGAGCCAGTACACTGAAGCTTTCTTT.

CDR3 bases: TGTGCCAGCAGTTTTAGGACAGGGACCCCACTCAACTACGAGCAGTACTTC. Translating gives CASSFRTGTPLNYEQYF. The rearrangement uses TRBV28 and TRBJ2-7, with 8 positions matching TRBD1. Per the germline V gene, CDR1 is MDHEN and CDR2 is SYDVKM. The CDR3 length is 17 residues. Trimming at V came to 3 bases and at J to 3 bases, leaving 13 bases not matched to a gene. The full variable domain, in which reference TRBV28 and TRBJ2-7 provide the parts outside the CDR3, is DVKVTQSSRYLVKRTGEKVFLECVQDMDHENMFWYRQDPGLGLRLIYFSYDVKMKEKGDIPEGYSVSREKKERFSLILESASTNQTSMYLCASSFRTGTPLNYEQYFGPGTRLTVT.

The rearrangement links TRBV5-6 to TRBJ1-5; D perhaps matches TRBD1 (5 bases). CDR3 length: 16 amino acids. Germline assignment: CDR1 SGHDT and CDR2 YYEEEE. V was trimmed by 0 bases and J by 5 bases, leaving 15 bases between them. Written as DNA, the CDR3 is TGTGCCAGCAGCTTGGGAGGGCCAGGGAGGTATCAGCCCCAGCATTTT. Amino acid sequence: CASSLGGPGRYQPQHF.

The gene calls are TRBV7-2 and TRBJ2-7, with D tentatively TRBD2 (6 bases). Trimming pared 4 bases from V and 3 bases from J, leaving 22 bases between. This CDR3 is 17 amino acids long. Per germline, CDR1 SGHTA and CDR2 FQGNSA. The CDR3 region has the DNA TGTGCCAGCAGCTCGCCGGCGGGAAGCAGACTTCTCTACGAGCAGTACTTC. As protein: CASSSPAGSRLLYEQYF.

V usage is TRBV30 and J usage is TRBJ2-5; 9 positions match TRBD1. The CDR3 sequence is 16 residues long. The V and J ends lost 0 bases and 7 bases, in that order; junction bases with no gene match: 12. In germline, CDR1 is GTSNPN, CDR2 SVGIG (reference sequence). CDR3 region: CAWSVGLTGGAGTQYF. CDR3 bases: TGTGCCTGGAGTGTAGGGTTAACAGGGGGCGCCGGGACCCAGTACTTC. Looking up the rest from reference TRBV30 and TRBJ2-5 gives the full variable domain: SQTIHQWPATLVQPVGSPLSLECTVEGTSNPNLYWYRQAAGRGLQLLFYSVGIGQISSEVPQNLSASRPQDRQFILSSKKLLLSDSGFYLCAWSVGLTGGAGTQYFGPGTRLLVL.

By sample fraction, this clone is medium-sized. This chain connects TRBV4-2 to TRBJ1-4; no firm D call. The CDR3 runs 11 residues. Germline V CDR1 and CDR2: LGHNA, YNFKEQ. V was cut by 4 bases and J by 6 bases, with 3 bases left in between. The CDR3 sequence is CASSRDEKLFF. The CDR3 coding sequence is TGTGCCAGCAGCCGAGATGAAAAACTGTTTTTT.

This chain links TRBV3-1 (or the pseudogene TRBV3-2) with TRBJ2-3, with 9 bases lining up with TRBD1. The CDR3 totals 14 residues. J lost 4 bases, V lost 4 bases, and 3 bases had no gene match. CDR1 LGHDT and CDR2 YNNKEL come from the germline V gene (reference sequence). The CDR3, as DNA: TGTGCCAGCAGCCTCCGGACAGGGGCAGATACGCAGTATTTT. Protein product: CASSLRTGADTQYF.

The chain links TRBV10-3 to TRBJ1-5; no clear D. Between the trimmed V and J ends, which lost 5 bases and 0 bases, there was a span of 8 bases. The CDR3 consists of 14 residues. CDR1 ENHRY and CDR2 SYGVKD come from the germline V gene. The CDR3 region is CAISQTSSNQPQHF. In DNA form, the CDR3 reads TGTGCCATCAGTCAAACCAGTAGCAATCAGCCCCAGCATTTT.

This clone was seen just once. The V call is TRBV2, the J call TRBJ2-5, with 7 bases that match TRBD1. The junction had 10 bases not matched to a gene; V was cut back by 5 bases and J by 4 bases. This CDR3 region has 15 residues. CDR1 is SNHLY, CDR2 FYNNEI, per germline. The chain's CDR3 is CASSTPTGIIETQYF. In nucleotides, the CDR3 is TGTGCCAGCAGTACCCCGACAGGGATTATAGAGACCCAGTACTTC. The full variable domain, its missing parts supplied by reference TRBV2 and TRBJ2-5, is EPEVTQTPSHQVTQMGQEVILRCVPISNHLYFYWYRQILGQKVEFLVSFYNNEISEKSEIFDDQFSVERPDGSNFTLKIRSTKLEDSAMYFCASSTPTGIIETQYFGPGTRLLVL.

The V and J genes are TRBV5-6 and TRBJ1-1, with 7 positions matching TRBD1. V shed 0 bases, J shed 6 bases, and the junction held 14 bases outside the gene matches. Germline lookup yields CDR1 SGHDT and CDR2 YYEEEE. The CDR3 spans 17 residues. CDR3 residues: CASSLEGDSRKYAEAFF. In DNA form, the CDR3 reads TGTGCCAGCAGCTTGGAGGGGGACAGCAGGAAGTACGCTGAAGCTTTCTTT.

The genes are TRBV29-1 and TRBJ1-2, with a possible D match to TRBD1 (6 bases). This CDR3 contains 13 residues. The V gene's germline CDR1 is SQVTM and CDR2 ANQGSEA. The ends were cut back, 4 bases at V and 3 bases at J, with 12 bases in the middle. The chain's CDR3 is CSVVTGGHYGYTF. As DNA, the CDR3 is TGCAGCGTTGTTACGGGGGGCCACTATGGCTACACCTTC. Full variable domain (rest looked up from reference TRBV29-1 and TRBJ1-2): SAVISQKPSRDICQRGTSLTIQCQVDSQVTMMFWYRQQPGQSLTLIATANQGSEATYESGFVIDKFPISRPNLTFSTLTVSNMSPEDSSIYLCSVVTGGHYGYTFGSGTRLTVV.

The chain couples TRBV7-9 to TRBJ2-5, with 10 bases that match TRBD1. The germline CDR1 and CDR2 sequences are SEHNR and FQNEAQ (reference sequence). The CDR3 sequence is 14 residues long. The trim removed 5 bases at V and 6 bases at J, leaving 6 bases unmatched. DNA of the CDR3: TGTGCCAGCAGCCCGACGGACAGGGGGAAGACCCAGTACTTC. It codes for CASSPTDRGKTQYF.

The rearrangement links TRBV11-2 to TRBJ1-5; D remains unclear. Germline-derived CDR1 and CDR2 are SGHAT and FQNNGV. Trimming left V 1 base short and J 4 bases short, with 8 bases between. The CDR3 sequence is 14 residues long. Here the CDR3 DNA reads TGTGCCAGCAGCTTAGGCCCGGGGAATCAGCCCCAGCATTTT. Translated: CASSLGPGNQPQHF.

This chain uses TRBV28 with TRBJ1-2; 8 bases fit TRBD1. Unmatched junction bases numbered 6, after V lost 2 bases and J lost 7 bases. CDR1 and CDR2 from the germline V gene are MDHEN and SYDVKM. This CDR3 contains 14 residues. The CDR3 DNA is TGTGCCAGCAGTTTAAGGACAGGGAGACTTGGCTACACCTTC. Translating it yields CASSLRTGRLGYTF.

This rearrangement joins TRBV3-1 (or the pseudogene TRBV3-2) to TRBJ2-2; perhaps TRBD1 as D (6 bases). Germline lookup yields CDR1 LGHDT and CDR2 YNNKEL (reference sequence). Trimming stripped 4 bases from V and 5 bases from J, with 20 bases between. The CDR3 extends over 17 amino acids. In DNA form, the CDR3 reads TGTGCCAGCAGCCCGGGGACACCCTCTAGGGGAACCGGGGAGCTGTTTTTT. As protein: CASSPGTPSRGTGELFF.

The V and J genes are TRBV10-2 and TRBJ2-1; 7 nucleotides agree with TRBD2. Per the germline V gene, CDR1 is WSHSY and CDR2 is SAAADI. The CDR3 is made up of 16 amino acids. Trimming took 4 bases from V and 4 from J; bases not matched to a gene: 10. CDR3 nucleotide sequence: TGCGCCAGCAGTGCGTTACTGGGCGGGGGATACAATGAGCAGTTCTTC. It yields the protein CASSALLGGGYNEQFF.

The chain combines TRBV5-6 with TRBJ2-7, with TRBD1 as a possible D gene (5 bases). Trimming left V 1 base short and J 6 bases short, with 14 bases between. Germline assignment: CDR1 SGHDT and CDR2 YYEEEE. The CDR3 covers 14 residues. CDR3 protein: CASSLWAGSGEQYF. CDR3 nucleotides: TGTGCCAGCAGCTTGTGGGCAGGGTCTGGCGAGCAGTACTTC.

The gene calls are TRBV5-1 and TRBJ1-3, with a possible D match to TRBD1 (5 bases). Germline CDR1 is SGHRS and CDR2 is YFSETQ. The V end was cut by 3 bases, the J end by 3 bases, with 13 bases between. This CDR3 comprises 15 residues. The CDR3 DNA reads as TGCGCCAGCAGCTCCTCAGGGCGTAGTGGAAACACCATATATTTT. Its protein product is CASSSSGRSGNTIYF.

The chain combines TRBV12-3 or TRBV12-4 with TRBJ2-7; unclear D gene. The length of the CDR3 is 12 residues. Trimming took 6 bases from V and 0 from J, leaving 6 bases between them. Written as DNA, the CDR3 is TGTGCCAGCAGCGCCAGCTCCTACGAGCAGTACTTC. Translated: CASSASSYEQYF.